This T cell receptor beta chain comes out of a study of beta chain features in type 1 diabetes. Looking at the study overall: Healthy donors resembled patients in age, gender and cell yields. Findings and caveats of the study: Shortening that was moderate but significant affected the TCRB CDR3s of Type 1 diabetes patients in all four CD4+ subsets. The naive, central memory and Treg TCRB repertoires of patients appeared to be more similar to one another than those of healthy donors. Possible PCR preference for shorter templates applied equally to patients and controls.

V dropped 3 bases and J dropped 7 bases, with 13 bases sitting between them. Germline CDR1 and CDR2: GTSNPN and SVGIG (reference sequence). The CDR3 has 12 residues. This clone turned up a few times. Its specificity is unknown. It was via CD45RO/CCR7/CD25/CD127/CD95/CD27 that CD4+ naive, central memory, regulatory and stem cell-like memory cells were sorted. cDNA synthesis used the whole RNA isolate, giving expressed TCRB sequences. Some clones are missing from TCRdb's copy, which holds only in-frame ones; the method was immunoSEQ multiplex PCR. The data contain 600,000 or so clones, around an eighth of them seen just once; the ten biggest clones take up around 0.12%.

This sequence originates from a man aged 25 to 45 with type 1 diabetes. Sample: naive CD4+ T cells from blood. The chain links TRBV30 to TRBJ2-7, with D possibly being TRBD1 or TRBD2 (5 bases each). The CDR3, as DNA: TGTGCCTGGAGACTGGGGGTAAGTGAGCAGTACTTC. It yields the protein CAWRLGVSEQYF. Filled out from reference TRBV30 and TRBJ2-7, the complete variable domain reads SQTIHQWPATLVQPVGSPLSLECTVEGTSNPNLYWYRQAAGRGLQLLFYSVGIGQISSEVPQNLSASRPQDRQFILSSKKLLLSDSGFYLCAWRLGVSEQYFGPGTRLTVT.